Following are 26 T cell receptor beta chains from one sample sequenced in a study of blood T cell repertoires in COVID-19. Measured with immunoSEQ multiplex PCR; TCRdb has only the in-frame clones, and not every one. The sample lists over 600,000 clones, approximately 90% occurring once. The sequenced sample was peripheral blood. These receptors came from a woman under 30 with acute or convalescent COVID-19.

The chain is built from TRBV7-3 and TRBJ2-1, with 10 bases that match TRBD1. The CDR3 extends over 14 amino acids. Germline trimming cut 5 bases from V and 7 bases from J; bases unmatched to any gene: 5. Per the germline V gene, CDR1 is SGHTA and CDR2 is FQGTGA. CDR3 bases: TGTGCCAGCAGCCCAGACAGGGGGCGGAATGAGCAGTTCTTC. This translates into CASSPDRGRNEQFF.

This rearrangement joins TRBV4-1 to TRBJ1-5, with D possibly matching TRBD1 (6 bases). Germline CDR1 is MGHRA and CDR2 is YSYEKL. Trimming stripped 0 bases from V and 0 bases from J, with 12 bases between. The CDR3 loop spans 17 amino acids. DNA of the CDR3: TGCGCCAGCAGCCAAGATCCAGGGGACAATAGCAATCAGCCCCAGCATTTT. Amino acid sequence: CASSQDPGDNSNQPQHF.

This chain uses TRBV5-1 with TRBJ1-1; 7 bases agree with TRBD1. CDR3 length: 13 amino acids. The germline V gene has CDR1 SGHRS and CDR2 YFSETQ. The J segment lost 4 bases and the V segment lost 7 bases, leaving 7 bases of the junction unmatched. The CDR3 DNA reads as TGCGCCAGCCCCTTAACAGGGGTCACTGAAGCTTTCTTT. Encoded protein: CASPLTGVTEAFF.

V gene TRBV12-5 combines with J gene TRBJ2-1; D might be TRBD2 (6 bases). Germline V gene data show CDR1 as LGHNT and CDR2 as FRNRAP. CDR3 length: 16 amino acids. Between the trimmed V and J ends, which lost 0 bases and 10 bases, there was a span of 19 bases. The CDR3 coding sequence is TGTGCTAGTGGTTTGGTACTTTCTAGGGAGGCTGGGGAGCAGTTCTTC. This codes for CASGLVLSREAGEQFF.

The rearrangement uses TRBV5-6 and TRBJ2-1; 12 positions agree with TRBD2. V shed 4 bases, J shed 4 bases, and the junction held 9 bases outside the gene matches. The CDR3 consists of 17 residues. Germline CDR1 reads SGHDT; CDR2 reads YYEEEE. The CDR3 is CASSGRLAGDLYNEQFF. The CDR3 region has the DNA TGTGCCAGCAGCGGGCGACTAGCGGGGGATTTATACAATGAGCAGTTCTTC.

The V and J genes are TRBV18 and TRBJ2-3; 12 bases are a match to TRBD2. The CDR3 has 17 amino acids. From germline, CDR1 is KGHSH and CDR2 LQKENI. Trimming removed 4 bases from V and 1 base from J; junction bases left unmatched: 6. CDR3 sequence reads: CASSRLAGGPGTDTQYF. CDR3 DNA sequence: TGTGCCAGCTCACGCCTAGCGGGGGGGCCGGGCACAGATACGCAGTATTTT.

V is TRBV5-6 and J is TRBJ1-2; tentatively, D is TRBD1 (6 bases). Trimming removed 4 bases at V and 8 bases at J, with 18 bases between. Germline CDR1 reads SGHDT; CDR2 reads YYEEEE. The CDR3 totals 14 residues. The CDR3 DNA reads TGTGCCAGCAGCACGAGCGGGGGGCTAAACGGCTACACCTTC. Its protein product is CASSTSGGLNGYTF.

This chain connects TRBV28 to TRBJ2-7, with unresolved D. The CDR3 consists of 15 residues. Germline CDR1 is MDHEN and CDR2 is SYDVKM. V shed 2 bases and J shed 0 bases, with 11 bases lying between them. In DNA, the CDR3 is TGTGCCAGCAGTTTAACGTCTTCCAGCTCCTACGAGCAGTACTTC. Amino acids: CASSLTSSSSYEQYF.

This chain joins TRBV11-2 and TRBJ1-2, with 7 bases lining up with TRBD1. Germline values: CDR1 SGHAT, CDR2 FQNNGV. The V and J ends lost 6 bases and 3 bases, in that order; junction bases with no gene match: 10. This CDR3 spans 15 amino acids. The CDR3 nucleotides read TGTGCCAGCAGTTACGGGACAGCAACCTACTATGGCTACACCTTC. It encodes CASSYGTATYYGYTF. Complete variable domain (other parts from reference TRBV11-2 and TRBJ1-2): EAGVAQSPRYKIIEKRQSVAFWCNPISGHATLYWYQQILGQGPKLLIQFQNNGVVDDSQLPKDRFSAERLKGVDSTLKIQPAKLEDSAVYLCASSYGTATYYGYTFGSGTRLTVV.

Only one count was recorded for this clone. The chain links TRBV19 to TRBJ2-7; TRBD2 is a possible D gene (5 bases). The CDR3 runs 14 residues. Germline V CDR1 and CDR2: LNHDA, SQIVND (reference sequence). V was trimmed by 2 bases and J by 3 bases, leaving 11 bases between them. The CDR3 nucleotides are TGTGCCAGTAGTATACGTCCAGGACTCTACGAGCAGTACTTC. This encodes CASSIRPGLYEQYF.

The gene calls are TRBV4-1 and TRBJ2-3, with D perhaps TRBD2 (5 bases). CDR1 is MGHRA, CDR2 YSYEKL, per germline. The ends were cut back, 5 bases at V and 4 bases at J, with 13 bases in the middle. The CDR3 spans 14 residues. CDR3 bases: TGCGCCAGCAGCATACGGGGTTGGGCAGATACGCAGTATTTT. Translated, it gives CASSIRGWADTQYF.

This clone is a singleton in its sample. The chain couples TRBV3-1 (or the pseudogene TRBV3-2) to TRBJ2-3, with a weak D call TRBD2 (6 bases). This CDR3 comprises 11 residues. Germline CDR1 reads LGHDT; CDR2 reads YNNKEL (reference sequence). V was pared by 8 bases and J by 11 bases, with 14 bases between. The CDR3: CASDGAGMQYF. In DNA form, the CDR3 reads TGTGCCAGCGATGGGGCGGGGATGCAGTATTTT.

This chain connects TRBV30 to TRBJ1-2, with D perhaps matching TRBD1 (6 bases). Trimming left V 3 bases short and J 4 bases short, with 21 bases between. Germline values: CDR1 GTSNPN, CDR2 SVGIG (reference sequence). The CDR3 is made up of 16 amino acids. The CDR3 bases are TGTGCCTGGAGCCCACGGGGCGGGGGCTTCGGCTATGGCTACACCTTC. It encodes CAWSPRGGGFGYGYTF.

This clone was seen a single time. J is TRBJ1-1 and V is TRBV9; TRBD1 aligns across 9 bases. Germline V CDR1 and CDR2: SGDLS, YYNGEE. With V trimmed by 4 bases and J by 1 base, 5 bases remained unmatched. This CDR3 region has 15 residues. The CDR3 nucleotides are TGTGCCAGCAGCTTTTACAGGGGGCAGAACACTGAAGCTTTCTTT. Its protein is CASSFYRGQNTEAFF.

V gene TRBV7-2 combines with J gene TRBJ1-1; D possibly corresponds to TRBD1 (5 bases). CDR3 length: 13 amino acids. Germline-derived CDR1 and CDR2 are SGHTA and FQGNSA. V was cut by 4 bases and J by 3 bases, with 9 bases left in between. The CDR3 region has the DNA TGTGCCAGCAGCTCTCGGGGGTACACTGAAGCTTTCTTT. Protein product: CASSSRGYTEAFF. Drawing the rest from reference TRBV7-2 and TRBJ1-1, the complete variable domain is GAGVSQSPSNKVTEKGKDVELRCDPISGHTALYWYRQSLGQGLEFLIYFQGNSAPDKSGLPSDRFSAERTGGSVSTLTIQRTQQEDSAVYLCASSSRGYTEAFFGQGTRLTVV.

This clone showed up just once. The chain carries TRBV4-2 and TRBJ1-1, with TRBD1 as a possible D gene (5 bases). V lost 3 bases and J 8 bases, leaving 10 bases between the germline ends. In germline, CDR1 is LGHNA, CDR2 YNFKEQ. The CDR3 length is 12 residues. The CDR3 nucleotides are TGTGCCAGCAGCCAGTTAACAGGAGAAGCTTTCTTT. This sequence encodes CASSQLTGEAFF.

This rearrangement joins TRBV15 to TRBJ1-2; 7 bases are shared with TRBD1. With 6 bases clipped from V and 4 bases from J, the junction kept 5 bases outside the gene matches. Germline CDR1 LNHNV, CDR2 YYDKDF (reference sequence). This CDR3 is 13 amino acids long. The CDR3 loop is CATRGTESYGYTF. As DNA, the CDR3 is TGTGCCACCAGAGGGACAGAGTCCTATGGCTACACCTTC. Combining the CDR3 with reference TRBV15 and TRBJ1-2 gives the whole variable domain DAMVIQNPRYQVTQFGKPVTLSCSQTLNHNVMYWYQQKSSQAPKLLFHYYDKDFNNEADTPDNFQSRRPNTSFCFLDIRSPGLGDTAMYLCATRGTESYGYTFGSGTRLTVV.

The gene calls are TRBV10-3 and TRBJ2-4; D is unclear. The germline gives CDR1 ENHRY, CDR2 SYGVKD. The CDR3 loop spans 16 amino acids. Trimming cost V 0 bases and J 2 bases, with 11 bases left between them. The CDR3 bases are TGTGCCATCAGTGAGTCCCTTTGGCGGTCCAAAAACATTCAGTACTTC. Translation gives CAISESLWRSKNIQYF.

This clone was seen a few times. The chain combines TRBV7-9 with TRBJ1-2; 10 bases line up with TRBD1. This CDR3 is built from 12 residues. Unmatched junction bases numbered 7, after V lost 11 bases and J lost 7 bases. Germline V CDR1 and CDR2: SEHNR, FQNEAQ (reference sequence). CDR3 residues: CAGRQGAGGYTF. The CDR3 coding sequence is TGTGCCGGTCGACAGGGGGCTGGTGGCTACACCTTC.

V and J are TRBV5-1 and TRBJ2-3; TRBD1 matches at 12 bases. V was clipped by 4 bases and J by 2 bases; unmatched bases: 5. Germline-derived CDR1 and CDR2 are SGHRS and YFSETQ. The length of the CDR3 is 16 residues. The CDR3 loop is CASSLGQGANTDTQYF. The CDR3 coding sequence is TGCGCCAGCAGCCTGGGACAGGGGGCAAACACAGATACGCAGTATTTT.

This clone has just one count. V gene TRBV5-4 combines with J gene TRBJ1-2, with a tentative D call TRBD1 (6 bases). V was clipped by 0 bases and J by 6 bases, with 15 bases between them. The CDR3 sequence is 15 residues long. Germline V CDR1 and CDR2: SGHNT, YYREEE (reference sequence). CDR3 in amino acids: CASSLDGLGGDGYTF. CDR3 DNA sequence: TGTGCCAGCAGCTTGGATGGTTTAGGGGGGGATGGCTACACCTTC.

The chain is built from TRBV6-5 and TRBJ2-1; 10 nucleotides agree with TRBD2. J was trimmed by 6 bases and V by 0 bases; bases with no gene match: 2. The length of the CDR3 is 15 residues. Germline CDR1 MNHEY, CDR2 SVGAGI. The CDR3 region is CASSYSERGGNEQFF. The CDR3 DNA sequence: TGTGCCAGCAGTTACTCGGAGCGGGGGGGCAATGAGCAGTTCTTC.

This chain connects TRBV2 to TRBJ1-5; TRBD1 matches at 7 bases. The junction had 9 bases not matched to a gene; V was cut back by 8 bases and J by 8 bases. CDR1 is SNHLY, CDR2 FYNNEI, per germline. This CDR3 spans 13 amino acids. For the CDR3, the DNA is TGTGCCAGCTACAGGGGCCGGAACGAGCCCCAGCATTTT. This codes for CASYRGRNEPQHF.

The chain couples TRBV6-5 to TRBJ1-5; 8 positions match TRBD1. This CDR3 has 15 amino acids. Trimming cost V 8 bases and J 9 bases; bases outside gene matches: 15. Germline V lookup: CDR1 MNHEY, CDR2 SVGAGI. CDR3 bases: TGTGCCAGCCGTCCTCTTCCGGGGGACAGGCGGCCCCAGCATTTT. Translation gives CASRPLPGDRRPQHF.

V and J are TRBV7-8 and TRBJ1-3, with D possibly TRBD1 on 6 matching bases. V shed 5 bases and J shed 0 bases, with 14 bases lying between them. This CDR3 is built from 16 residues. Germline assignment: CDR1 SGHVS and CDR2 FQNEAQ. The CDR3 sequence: CASSPSGGGSGNTIYF. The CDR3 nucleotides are TGTGCCAGCAGCCCCTCGGGAGGGGGCTCTGGAAACACCATATATTTT.

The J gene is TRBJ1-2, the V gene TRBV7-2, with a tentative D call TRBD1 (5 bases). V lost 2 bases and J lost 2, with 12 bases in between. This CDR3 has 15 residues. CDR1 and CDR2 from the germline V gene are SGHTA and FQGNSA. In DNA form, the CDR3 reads TGTGCCAGCAGCTTATCGGTGACAGCGAACTATGGCTACACCTTC. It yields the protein CASSLSVTANYGYTF.